The clone carrying this T cell receptor (beta chain) showed up just once. Its matching antigen is unknown. Trimming cost V 2 bases and J 8 bases, with 15 bases left between them. Per the germline V gene, CDR1 is MNHEY and CDR2 is SVGAGI. The CDR3 totals 15 residues. Use of 60 Vbeta and 13 Jbeta primers characterized the PCR. Some clones are missing from TCRdb's copy, which holds only in-frame ones; the method was immunoSEQ multiplex PCR. This table has 85,000 to 120,000 clones, approximately 71% appearing once. This record comes from a study of cytomegalovirus exposure and HLA in healthy donors. Overall study results and limits: What a later analysis reportedly showed was that an Asian-associated ancestry cluster had fewer N-insertions than the approximately 700-donor mean. TCR beta V segments were, for the most part, productive about 87% or about 30% of the time in an earlier analysis. The study had only CMV serostatus as immune exposure information.

Source material: PBMCs. The chain recombines TRBV6-5 with TRBJ1-4; D is perhaps TRBD1 (6 bases). This sequence originates from a man in his forties in good health and CMV-seronegative. The CDR3 bases are TGTGCCAGCAGTTACATCGGGGGGGCAGGGGAAAAACTGTTTTTT. Translated, it gives CASSYIGGAGEKLFF.